The 27 T cell receptor beta chains presented below share a single source sample, sequenced in a study of identical twins. TCRdb recomputed calls from the 5' RACE reads with MiXCR, one row per CDR3 protein. The table records 550,000 to 700,000 distinct CDR3 sequences, 21% of them present only once. The data were also submitted as part of a second study, on T cells expressing NK-cell markers.

The specimen was PBMCs. These receptors came from a woman aged 18-35 years in good health.

This clonotype has at least ten counts. The J gene is TRBJ2-7, the V gene TRBV12-3 or TRBV12-4; no firm D call. The CDR3 is 14 residues long. Trimming left V 5 bases short and J 5 bases short, with 16 bases between. The CDR3 spells CASSAPTSTNEQYF. CDR3 coding DNA: TGTGCCAGCAGTGCCCCAACCAGTACTAACGAGCAGTACTTC.

The chain joins TRBV5-1 to TRBJ1-2; TRBD1 matches at 8 bases. The CDR3 has 14 amino acids. CDR1 SGHRS and CDR2 YFSETQ come from the germline V gene. Losses at the gene ends were 4 bases for V and 3 bases for J; bases not matched to a gene: 5. CDR3 in DNA: TGCGCCAGCAGCGTCCAGGGGGCGCACTATGGCTACACCTTC. It codes for CASSVQGAHYGYTF.

This clonotype was picked up a small number of times. The chain uses TRBV20-1 and TRBJ2-7; 11 positions agree with TRBD2. The CDR3 contains 15 residues. Trimming at V came to 4 bases and at J to 3 bases, leaving 8 bases not matched to a gene. Germline CDR1 and CDR2: DFQATT and SNEGSKA (reference sequence). The CDR3 coding sequence is TGCAGTGCTACCGATCGACTAGCGGGGAGCTACGAGCAGTACTTC. Translation gives CSATDRLAGSYEQYF.

The table lists this clonotype with a few counts. The V gene is TRBV20-1, the J gene TRBJ2-5, with D hard to call. The V gene's germline CDR1 is DFQATT and CDR2 SNEGSKA (reference sequence). The CDR3 covers 13 residues. V was cut by 3 bases and J by 4 bases, with 12 bases left in between. CDR3 protein: CSARRLSTETQYF. In DNA, the CDR3 is TGCAGTGCTAGGAGACTGAGCACAGAGACCCAGTACTTC.

The chain recombines TRBV6-2 or TRBV6-3 with TRBJ1-1; D call uncertain. The CDR3 covers 13 residues. Germline loops: CDR1 MNHEY, CDR2 SVGEGT. V lost 0 bases and J lost 8, with 10 bases in between. The CDR3 sequence is CASSYSSLREAFF. CDR3 sequence (DNA): TGTGCCAGCAGTTACTCGTCGTTGAGGGAAGCTTTCTTT.

The chain couples TRBV5-1 to TRBJ1-6; 7 bases align to TRBD1. From germline, CDR1 is SGHRS and CDR2 YFSETQ. The CDR3 consists of 16 residues. The J segment lost 10 bases and the V segment lost 3 bases, leaving 13 bases of the junction unmatched. This chain's CDR3 is CASSSTGVDLRSPLHF. The CDR3 DNA follows: TGCGCCAGCAGCTCAACAGGGGTGGACCTGCGGTCACCCCTCCACTTT.

This sequence joins TRBV7-6 and TRBJ2-7; D is ambiguous. The CDR3 covers 13 residues. V dropped 1 base and J dropped 5 bases, with 9 bases sitting between them. Germline values: CDR1 SGHVS, CDR2 FNYEAQ. CDR3 in amino acids: CASSLEVFHEQYF. CDR3 DNA sequence: TGTGCCAGCAGCTTAGAGGTGTTCCACGAGCAGTACTTC.

This clonotype has more than one count but fewer than ten. This sequence joins TRBV7-2 and TRBJ1-1, with D uncertain. The ends were cut back, 4 bases at V and 3 bases at J, with 3 bases in the middle. Germline values: CDR1 SGHTA, CDR2 FQGNSA. The CDR3 contains 11 residues. CDR3 in amino acids: CASSWYTEAFF. The CDR3, as DNA: TGTGCCAGCAGCTGGTACACTGAAGCTTTCTTT.

The chain links TRBV20-1 to TRBJ1-1; TRBD1 is a possible D gene (5 bases). This CDR3 has 13 residues. The ends were cut back, 1 base at V and 1 base at J, with 7 bases in the middle. CDR1 and CDR2 from the germline V gene are DFQATT and SNEGSKA (reference sequence). The CDR3 nucleotides are TGCAGTGCTAGAGTTGGGGCGAACACTGAAGCTTTCTTT. Protein: CSARVGANTEAFF.

J is TRBJ2-7 and V is TRBV10-3; 8 nucleotides match TRBD2. Germline V lookup: CDR1 ENHRY, CDR2 SYGVKD. The V gene end was trimmed by 1 base and the J gene end by 6 bases; junction bases not matched to a gene: 8. CDR3 length equals 15 residues. The CDR3 loop is CAISEFQREMGEQYF. In DNA form, the CDR3 reads TGTGCCATCAGTGAGTTCCAGCGGGAGATGGGCGAGCAGTACTTC.

This chain connects TRBV12-3 or TRBV12-4 to TRBJ2-7, with D possibly TRBD1 on 5 matching bases. CDR3 length equals 14 residues. Trimming took off 3 bases at V and 5 bases at J, with 14 bases between the two ends. The CDR3 DNA reads TGTGCCAGCAGTTTTTTGGCCAGGGCAGACGAGCAGTACTTC. It translates to CASSFLARADEQYF.

There are a few counts of this clonotype. J is TRBJ2-7 and V is TRBV6-2 or TRBV6-3; 14 bases line up with TRBD2. The junction had 2 bases not matched to a gene; V was cut back by 5 bases and J by 2 bases. The CDR3 is 15 amino acids. Looked up from germline, CDR1 is MNHEY and CDR2 is SVGEGT. The CDR3 spells CASSGLAGGTYEQYF. The CDR3 nucleotides read TGTGCCAGCAGTGGACTAGCGGGGGGTACCTACGAGCAGTACTTC.

The chain is built from TRBV12-3 or TRBV12-4 and TRBJ2-7; D unresolved. V lost 5 bases, J lost 4 bases, and 12 bases lay in between. The CDR3 covers 13 residues. CDR3 nucleotide sequence: TGTGCCAGCAGTCCGTACGCCCCATACGAGCAGTACTTC. Protein sequence: CASSPYAPYEQYF.

This clonotype was detected a few times. The chain recombines TRBV5-1 with TRBJ2-5, with 9 bases lining up with TRBD2. Trimming took 4 bases from V and 1 from J; bases not matched to a gene: 2. From germline, CDR1 is SGHRS and CDR2 YFSETQ. This CDR3 has 14 residues. Written as DNA, the CDR3 is TGCGCCAGCAGCCAGACTAGCGGCCAAGAGACCCAGTACTTC. Its protein product is CASSQTSGQETQYF.

The chain employs TRBV29-1 and TRBJ2-3; no definite D call. The CDR3 sequence is 12 residues long. V was cut by 3 bases and J by 1 base, with 5 bases left in between. Germline V gene data show CDR1 as SQVTM and CDR2 as ANQGSEA. The CDR3 DNA reads as TGCAGCGTTGACACGGGCACAGATACGCAGTATTTT. Translated: CSVDTGTDTQYF.

This clonotype occurred a few times. The genes are TRBV15 and TRBJ2-1; D possibly corresponds to TRBD2 (5 bases). This CDR3 region has 14 residues. Germline assignment: CDR1 LNHNV and CDR2 YYDKDF (reference sequence). V lost 0 bases and J lost 9, with 12 bases in between. For the CDR3, the DNA is TGTGCCACCAGCAGAGATCTTGCTAGCCCTGAGCAGTTCTTC. Its protein is CATSRDLASPEQFF.

The table lists this clonotype with a few counts. The genes are TRBV20-1 and TRBJ2-3, with a weak D call TRBD2 (5 bases). V dropped 0 bases and J dropped 0 bases, with 7 bases sitting between them. Germline CDR1 and CDR2: DFQATT and SNEGSKA (reference sequence). The CDR3 spans 14 residues. The CDR3 DNA reads as TGCAGTGCTAGAGAGGACTTTAGCACAGATACGCAGTATTTT. This encodes CSAREDFSTDTQYF.

This clonotype was counted only a few times. The chain joins TRBV29-1 to TRBJ2-1; TRBD2 aligns across 8 bases. Unmatched junction bases numbered 8, after V lost 7 bases and J lost 0 bases. CDR1 is SQVTM, CDR2 ANQGSEA, per germline. This CDR3 spans 15 amino acids. This CDR3 is CSGMRGVSSYNEQFF. DNA of the CDR3: TGCAGCGGAATGCGGGGGGTAAGCTCCTACAATGAGCAGTTCTTC.

This clonotype has more than one count but fewer than ten. The chain uses TRBV20-1 and TRBJ2-6; 7 bases align to TRBD1. Unmatched junction bases numbered 8, after V lost 0 bases and J lost 0 bases. CDR3 length: 18 residues. Looked up from germline, CDR1 is DFQATT and CDR2 is SNEGSKA (reference sequence). The CDR3 sequence is CSARDSDRKNSGANVLTF. The CDR3, as DNA: TGCAGTGCTAGAGATTCGGACAGGAAAAACTCTGGGGCCAACGTCCTGACTTTC.

J is TRBJ2-7 and V is TRBV20-1; 8 nucleotides align to TRBD1. The CDR3 contains 14 residues. J was trimmed by 0 bases and V by 4 bases; bases with no gene match: 5. The germline gives CDR1 DFQATT, CDR2 SNEGSKA (reference sequence). CDR3 amino acids: CSAKSRGPSYEQYF. The DNA for the CDR3 is TGCAGTGCTAAGAGCAGGGGGCCCTCCTACGAGCAGTACTTC.

Many counts were recorded for this clonotype. The chain employs TRBV21-1 and TRBJ2-7; the D call of TRBD2 is as the table states it, not checked on the DNA. TRBV21-1 is a pseudogene locus. The CDR3 has 10 residues. CDR3 sequence reads: CASTLAEQYF. CDR3 nucleotide sequence: TGTGCCAGCACCCTCGCGGAGCAGTACTTC.

V usage is TRBV15 and J usage is TRBJ2-1; a possible D gene is TRBD2 (6 bases). The V gene's germline CDR1 is LNHNV and CDR2 YYDKDF (reference sequence). This CDR3 is 11 amino acids long. V dropped 8 bases and J dropped 9 bases, with 11 bases sitting between them. The CDR3 is CATSRGLEQFF. Written as DNA, the CDR3 is TGTGCCACCTCGCGGGGCCTTGAGCAGTTCTTC.

This clonotype appeared a single time. V usage is TRBV12-3 or TRBV12-4 and J usage is TRBJ2-3, with 7 nucleotides matching TRBD2. V shed 2 bases, J shed 5 bases, and the junction held 10 bases outside the gene matches. This CDR3 is built from 16 residues. The CDR3 here is CASSLRTRPWGDTQYF. CDR3 coding DNA: TGTGCCAGCAGTTTACGGACTAGGCCTTGGGGAGATACGCAGTATTTT.

This clonotype was recorded a few times. The CDR3 loop is CASSPVSSTDTQYF. The CDR3 bases are TGCGCCAGCAGCCCTGTCTCCAGCACAGATACGCAGTATTTT. The chain links TRBV5-1 to TRBJ2-3; D is undetermined. The CDR3 covers 14 residues. Germline CDR1 and CDR2: SGHRS and YFSETQ. The germline V and J ends were trimmed by 4 bases and 0 bases, with 9 bases remaining between them.

The V gene is TRBV10-3, the J gene TRBJ2-7; D unresolved. Germline V gene data show CDR1 as ENHRY and CDR2 as SYGVKD. The V gene lost 3 bases and the J gene lost 0 bases, with 9 bases spanning the gap. The CDR3 runs 14 residues. The CDR3 loop is CAISDLPRSYEQYF. As DNA, the CDR3 is TGTGCCATCAGTGATCTCCCACGCTCCTACGAGCAGTACTTC.

This clonotype showed up just a few times. The chain uses TRBV5-5 and TRBJ2-7; 7 nucleotides match TRBD1. This CDR3 is 14 amino acids long. Germline V gene lookup returns CDR1 SGHKS and CDR2 YYEKEE (reference sequence). V shed 0 bases, J shed 3 bases, and the junction held 3 bases outside the gene matches. The CDR3 sequence: CASSLVAGGYEQYF. For the CDR3, the DNA is TGTGCCAGCAGCTTGGTGGCAGGGGGCTACGAGCAGTACTTC.

This clonotype was seen repeatedly, ten times or more. The CDR3, as DNA: TGTGCCAGCAGCTCAGGGACAGGGGGCAGAGGCTACACCTTC. Its protein is CASSSGTGGRGYTF. The V and J genes are TRBV7-9 and TRBJ1-2, with TRBD1 matching over 12 bases. This CDR3 has 14 amino acids. Unmatched junction bases numbered 5, after V lost 4 bases and J lost 8 bases. CDR1 is SEHNR and CDR2 is FQNEAQ in the germline V gene (reference sequence).